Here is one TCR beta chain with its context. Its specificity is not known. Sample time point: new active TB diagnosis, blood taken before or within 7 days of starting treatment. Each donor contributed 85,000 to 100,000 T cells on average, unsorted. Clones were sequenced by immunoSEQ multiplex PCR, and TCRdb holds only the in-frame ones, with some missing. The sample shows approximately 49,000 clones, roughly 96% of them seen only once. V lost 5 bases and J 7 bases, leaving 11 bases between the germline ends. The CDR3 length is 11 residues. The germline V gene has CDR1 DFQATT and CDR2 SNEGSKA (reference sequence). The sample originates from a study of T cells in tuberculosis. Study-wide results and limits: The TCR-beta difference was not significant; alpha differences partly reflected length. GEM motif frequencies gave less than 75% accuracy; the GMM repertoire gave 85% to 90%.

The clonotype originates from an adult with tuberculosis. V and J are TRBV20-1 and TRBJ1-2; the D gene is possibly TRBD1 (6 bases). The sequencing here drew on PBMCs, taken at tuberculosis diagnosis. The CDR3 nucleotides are TGCAGTGCTCAGGGCAGGGGTGGCTACACCTTC. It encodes CSAQGRGGYTF.